This entry lists 8 T cell receptor beta chains sequenced from one sample in a study of technical replicates of blood from several donors. Libraries were prepared by immunoSEQ multiplex PCR; TCRdb keeps only in-frame clonotypes and omits some of them. The sample lists tens of thousands of clones, over 85% seen once, with about 0.35% in the top ten. The sequenced sample consisted of T cells isolated from PBMCs. The origin of the receptors is a human donor in good health.

The chain combines TRBV10-3 with TRBJ2-2; 8 bases fit TRBD1. Trimming at V came to 8 bases and at J to 7 bases, leaving 6 bases not matched to a gene. Per germline, CDR1 ENHRY and CDR2 SYGVKD. This CDR3 region has 13 residues. This CDR3 reads CAIPTGVVGELFF. CDR3 sequence (DNA): TGTGCCATCCCGACAGGGGTTGTCGGGGAGCTGTTTTTT.

V gene TRBV7-9 combines with J gene TRBJ2-1, with TRBD1 matching 7 bases. There are 16 residues in the CDR3. V was clipped by 2 bases and J by 9 bases; unmatched bases: 13. Germline lookup yields CDR1 SEHNR and CDR2 FQNEAQ (reference sequence). CDR3 residues: CASSLTTGVWISEQFF. The CDR3 DNA reads TGTGCCAGCAGCTTAACCACAGGGGTATGGATTAGTGAGCAGTTCTTC.

V is TRBV25-1 and J is TRBJ1-1; a weak D match, TRBD1 (6 bases). This CDR3 region has 14 residues. CDR1 is MGHDK and CDR2 is SYGVNS in the germline V gene. With 5 bases removed from V and 1 base from J, the gap between germline ends came to 11 bases. The CDR3 nucleotides are TGTGCCAGCAGTAGGGGGGGAAGGAACACTGAAGCTTTCTTT. Translating it yields CASSRGGRNTEAFF. The full variable domain, in which reference TRBV25-1 and TRBJ1-1 provide the parts outside the CDR3, is EADIYQTPRYLVIGTGKKITLECSQTMGHDKMYWYQQDPGMELHLIHYSYGVNSTEKGDLSSESTVSRIRTEHFPLTLESARPSHTSQYLCASSRGGRNTEAFFGQGTRLTVV.

J is TRBJ2-7 and V is TRBV19, with 7 bases aligning to TRBD1. Germline V CDR1 and CDR2: LNHDA, SQIVND (reference sequence). The length of the CDR3 is 15 residues. V lost 1 base to trimming and J lost 3 bases; unmatched junction nucleotides: 6. DNA of the CDR3: TGTGCCAGTAGTATAGGTCATAGGGGGCTCTACGAGCAGTACTTC. It encodes CASSIGHRGLYEQYF.

The V and J genes are TRBV4-1 and TRBJ2-7; a weak D match, TRBD2 (6 bases). This CDR3 is built from 11 residues. Germline V gene data show CDR1 as MGHRA and CDR2 as YSYEKL. Deletions cut 7 bases from V and 4 bases from J, with 8 bases between. CDR3 bases: TGCGCCAGCACCGGGGGTTACGAGCAGTACTTC. Its translation is CASTGGYEQYF.

This sequence joins TRBV20-1 and TRBJ1-1; D is unclear. This CDR3 spans 11 amino acids. With 5 bases removed from V and 2 bases from J, the gap between germline ends came to 6 bases. The germline CDR1 and CDR2 sequences are DFQATT and SNEGSKA (reference sequence). Here the CDR3 DNA reads TGCAGTGCTCCTTCTAACACTGAAGCTTTCTTT. It encodes CSAPSNTEAFF.

CDR3 coding DNA: TGTGCCAGCAGCGCCCGGACTTCCGCGACCACTGAAGCTTTCTTT. Protein product: CASSARTSATTEAFF. The gene calls are TRBV9 and TRBJ1-1; D unresolved. Trimming took 3 bases from V and 4 from J, leaving 16 bases between them. From germline, CDR1 is SGDLS and CDR2 YYNGEE. The CDR3 is made up of 15 amino acids.

The chain combines TRBV21-1 with TRBJ2-7; the table's D gene call, TRBD1, was not cross checked with the DNA. TRBV21-1 is given as a pseudogene. The length of the CDR3 is 13 residues. This CDR3 reads CASSNNRSYEQYF. CDR3 nucleotide sequence: TGTGCCAGCAGCAATAACAGATCCTACGAGCAGTACTTC.